The present entry profiles one T cell receptor beta chain with its context. Its antigen is still unknown. This record comes from a study of molecular identifiers for immune sequencing clone quantification. Study conclusions and caveats: The share of molecules held by clones above 20 RNA copies was over 97% in effector cells and under 1% in naive cells.

CDR3 length: 16 amino acids. V dropped 2 bases and J dropped 0; count of bases not matched to a gene: 1. From germline, CDR1 is MDHEN and CDR2 SYDVKM. Libraries of naive CD8 cells were prepared from 20,000 to 1,000,000 sorted cells using 10%, 30% or 50% RNA. Sorting captured naive CD8 T cells as CD8+CD4-CCR7+CD45RA+. Bulk libraries came from a prior protocol with listed TCR primers. In TCRdb, the PCR reads were re-called with MiXCR into one record per CDR3 protein. The sample holds around 94,000 distinct CDR3 sequences, 35% seen once. This sequence joins TRBV28 and TRBJ2-2, with 9 bases lining up with TRBD2. This receptor was obtained from a human donor in good health. Some libraries in this study had Jurkat cell RNA spiked in. The sample consisted of naive CD8+ T cells from blood, with Jurkat cell RNA spiked in. Subset given: FACS-sorted CD8+CD4-CCR7+CD45RA+ naive T cells. CDR3 loop: CASSLLAGSNTGELFF. The CDR3 nucleotides read TGTGCCAGCAGTTTACTAGCGGGATCGAACACCGGGGAGCTGTTTTTT.